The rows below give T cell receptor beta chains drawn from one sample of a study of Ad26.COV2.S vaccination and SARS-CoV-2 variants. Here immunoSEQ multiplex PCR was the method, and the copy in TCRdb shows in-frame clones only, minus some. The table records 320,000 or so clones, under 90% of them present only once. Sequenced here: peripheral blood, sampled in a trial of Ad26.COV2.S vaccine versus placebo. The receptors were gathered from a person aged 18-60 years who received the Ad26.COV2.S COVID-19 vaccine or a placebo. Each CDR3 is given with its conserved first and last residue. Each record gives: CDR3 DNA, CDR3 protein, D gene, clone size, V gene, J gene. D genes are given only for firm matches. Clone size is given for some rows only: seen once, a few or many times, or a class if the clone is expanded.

CDR3nt: TGTGCCAGCACCCTTGGGAGTTATGGCTACACCTTC
CDR3aa: CASTLGSYGYTF
d_gene: NA
abundance: NA
v_gene: TRBV2
j_gene: TRBJ1-2

CDR3nt: TGCGCCAGCAGCCCCGAGGGGGGAGGGGTCGGCACAGATACGCAGTATTTT
CDR3aa: CASSPEGGGVGTDTQYF
d_gene: NA
abundance: NA
v_gene: TRBV4-3
j_gene: TRBJ2-3

CDR3nt: TGTGCCAGCAGCTTCAGGACGGACGGCACAGATACGCAGTATTTT
CDR3aa: CASSFRTDGTDTQYF
d_gene: NA
abundance: NA
v_gene: TRBV5-8
j_gene: TRBJ2-3

CDR3nt: TGTGCCAGCTCACCATTCGACAGACTCCTAAGCACAGATACGCAGTATTTT
CDR3aa: CASSPFDRLLSTDTQYF
d_gene: NA
abundance: NA
v_gene: TRBV18
j_gene: TRBJ2-3

CDR3nt: TGTGCCACCAGTGATTCTCGACAGGCCGGACTAGCGGGATACCCAGATACGCAGTATTTT
CDR3aa: CATSDSRQAGLAGYPDTQYF
d_gene: TRBD2
abundance: NA
v_gene: TRBV24-1
j_gene: TRBJ2-3

CDR3nt: TGTGCCAGCAGGCAACCCGGGACTCGAGAGACCCAGTACTTC
CDR3aa: CASRQPGTRETQYF
d_gene: NA
abundance: NA
v_gene: TRBV6-1
j_gene: TRBJ2-5

CDR3nt: TGTGCCAGCAGTCACGGGACTAGCGGTCTTAGTTGGGGTAGTAACAATGAGCAGTTCTTC
CDR3aa: CASSHGTSGLSWGSNNEQFF
d_gene: TRBD2
abundance: NA
v_gene: TRBV6-2/TRBV6-3
j_gene: TRBJ2-1

CDR3nt: TGTGCCAGCAGAATACCCAGGGACGGCGACGAAGCTTTCTTT
CDR3aa: CASRIPRDGDEAFF
d_gene: NA
abundance: NA
v_gene: TRBV6-5
j_gene: TRBJ1-1

CDR3nt: TGTGCTAGTGGTGCCAAGACAGGGGGCTGGACTGAAGCTTTCTTT
CDR3aa: CASGAKTGGWTEAFF
d_gene: TRBD1
abundance: NA
v_gene: TRBV12-5
j_gene: TRBJ1-1

CDR3nt: TGTGCCAGCACCTCAGGTAACACTGAAGCTTTCTTT
CDR3aa: CASTSGNTEAFF
d_gene: NA
abundance: NA
v_gene: TRBV6-5
j_gene: TRBJ1-1

CDR3nt: TGTGCCAGCAACAGAGGGCCACCGGGACTAGCGGGGGGAAGCTCCTACGAGCAGTACTTC
CDR3aa: CASNRGPPGLAGGSSYEQYF
d_gene: NA
abundance: NA
v_gene: TRBV21-1
j_gene: TRBJ2-7

CDR3nt: TGTGCCAGTAGTATTATTCCGAGCGGGGCAACAGATACGCAGTATTTT
CDR3aa: CASSIIPSGATDTQYF
d_gene: TRBD2
abundance: few
v_gene: TRBV19
j_gene: TRBJ2-3

CDR3nt: TGTGCCAGCAGTTTAGGCCCTTACGAAGCTTTCTTT
CDR3aa: CASSLGPYEAFF
d_gene: NA
abundance: NA
v_gene: TRBV12-3/TRBV12-4
j_gene: TRBJ1-1

CDR3nt: TGTGCCAGCAGCTCCGGGACCCCTGCGGCCCTCCACTTT
CDR3aa: CASSSGTPAALHF
d_gene: NA
abundance: NA
v_gene: TRBV11-2
j_gene: TRBJ1-6

CDR3nt: TGTGCCAGCAGCTTTGAACAGCCGTTCAAGGCCTACAATGAGCAGTTCTTC
CDR3aa: CASSFEQPFKAYNEQFF
d_gene: NA
abundance: NA
v_gene: TRBV7-2
j_gene: TRBJ2-1

CDR3nt: TGCGCCAGCAGCTTGGTTATTGGGTCTGACCAAGAGACCCAGTACTTC
CDR3aa: CASSLVIGSDQETQYF
d_gene: NA
abundance: NA
v_gene: TRBV5-1
j_gene: TRBJ2-5

CDR3nt: TGTGCCAGCAGCTCCGGGACAGGGGGAGCGGATGAGCAGTTCTTC
CDR3aa: CASSSGTGGADEQFF
d_gene: TRBD1
abundance: NA
v_gene: TRBV5-8
j_gene: TRBJ2-1

CDR3nt: TGTGCCAGCAGCTTCTTTAGGGGGGACAAGTCTGATGAGCAGTTCTTC
CDR3aa: CASSFFRGDKSDEQFF
d_gene: NA
abundance: NA
v_gene: TRBV7-9
j_gene: TRBJ2-1

CDR3nt: TGTGCCAGCAGTTCCTACAGGTTCTCGAACACTGAAGCTTTCTTT
CDR3aa: CASSSYRFSNTEAFF
d_gene: NA
abundance: NA
v_gene: TRBV6-2/TRBV6-3
j_gene: TRBJ1-1

CDR3nt: TGTGCCTGGAGGACCCGGGGACTACTAGCGGGGGGTACTGAGACCCAGTACTTC
CDR3aa: CAWRTRGLLAGGTETQYF
d_gene: TRBD2
abundance: once
v_gene: TRBV30
j_gene: TRBJ2-5

CDR3nt: TGTGCCAGTAGTGTATCCGGGACAGACTACAATCAGCCCCAGCATTTT
CDR3aa: CASSVSGTDYNQPQHF
d_gene: TRBD1
abundance: NA
v_gene: TRBV19
j_gene: TRBJ1-5

CDR3nt: TGTGCCGGGTTACAGGATTCGGGGTCAGAAAAACTGTTTTTT
CDR3aa: CAGLQDSGSEKLFF
d_gene: NA
abundance: NA
v_gene: TRBV27
j_gene: TRBJ1-4

CDR3nt: TGTGCCAGTAATCCTCCATTAGGGACTGAAGCTTTCTTT
CDR3aa: CASNPPLGTEAFF
d_gene: NA
abundance: NA
v_gene: TRBV19
j_gene: TRBJ1-1

CDR3nt: TGTGCCAGCAGCCCCGCCGGGTTGACGGCCCCGGGCCGGAATGAGCAGTTCTTC
CDR3aa: CASSPAGLTAPGRNEQFF
d_gene: NA
abundance: NA
v_gene: TRBV7-2
j_gene: TRBJ2-1

CDR3nt: TGTGCCAGCAGCTCCCACGGACAGTCCCCCTACGAGCAGTACTTC
CDR3aa: CASSSHGQSPYEQYF
d_gene: NA
abundance: NA
v_gene: TRBV7-9
j_gene: TRBJ2-7

CDR3nt: TGTGCCACCCGGGACTCGATGCAGCCCCAGCATTTT
CDR3aa: CATRDSMQPQHF
d_gene: NA
abundance: NA
v_gene: TRBV12-3/TRBV12-4
j_gene: TRBJ1-5

CDR3nt: TGTGCCAGCAGCCAAGGATCTGGCTACACCTTC
CDR3aa: CASSQGSGYTF
d_gene: NA
abundance: NA
v_gene: TRBV3-1/TRBV3-2
j_gene: TRBJ1-2

CDR3nt: TGTGCCATCAGTGAATCGGGAGAGGGCTATGGCTACACCTTC
CDR3aa: CAISESGEGYGYTF
d_gene: NA
abundance: NA
v_gene: TRBV10-3
j_gene: TRBJ1-2

CDR3nt: TGTGCCACCGGGACAGGGGGCGAACGGAACTATGGCTACACCTTC
CDR3aa: CATGTGGERNYGYTF
d_gene: TRBD1
abundance: NA
v_gene: TRBV10-3
j_gene: TRBJ1-2

CDR3nt: TGTGCCAGCAGCCAGATTTCCCTTCCGAGCACAGATACGCAGTATTTT
CDR3aa: CASSQISLPSTDTQYF
d_gene: NA
abundance: NA
v_gene: TRBV3-1/TRBV3-2
j_gene: TRBJ2-3

CDR3nt: TGCGCCAGCAGCCACCACCCTGGTAGCAATCAGCCCCAGCATTTT
CDR3aa: CASSHHPGSNQPQHF
d_gene: NA
abundance: few
v_gene: TRBV4-3
j_gene: TRBJ1-5

CDR3nt: TGCGCCAGCAGCGACACTAGCGGGGGGACCATACAGTTCTTC
CDR3aa: CASSDTSGGTIQFF
d_gene: TRBD2
abundance: NA
v_gene: TRBV5-1
j_gene: TRBJ2-1